This TCR beta chain was sequenced in a study of blood T cell repertoires in COVID-19 (dated by TCRdb to 2020 to 2021). Some background on the complete study: The collaborator samples originated in the United States, Italy and Spain and spanned the acute and convalescent phases of COVID-19. Deeply sampled blood TCRbeta repertoires from subjects exposed to, actively infected with, or recovered from COVID-19 were included in the dataset. Sample metadata almost always included a de-identified subject ID, COVID-19 status, age in years and sex. A freely available public database, intended as a resource for researchers studying the immune response to SARS-CoV-2, is where the repertoires were released. Where HLA class I and class II types were available, the types were taken from metadata supplied by the sample provider, not from assay-based typing. The prospective study material was composed of cDNA or gDNA derived from T cells, B-cell-depleted T cells, or PBMCs. Samples came from the ongoing ImmuneRACE study (first 160 participants) plus 1,254 subjects from 6 global collaborators. Study-level results and caveats: The quantity of clinical and demographic metadata differed by source and by participant and was supplied without curation.

V and J are trimmed by 5 bases and 1 base, and the gene matches miss 3 bases of the junction. CDR1 and CDR2, per the germline V gene, are KGHSH and LQKENI. Its CDR3 holds 14 amino acids, cysteine through phenylalanine. The kept DNA is CDR3 alone, 42 bases in frame from the first base. A note on this clone: Its antigen has not been determined. No much larger clone exists at a distance of one base, and base qualities are not known.

Collaborating institutions collected whole blood in K2EDTA tubes following their own protocols. For TCRbeta analysis, collaborators shipped samples as frozen whole blood, isolated PBMCs, or DNA extracted from either of those sample types. TCRbeta CDR3 regions were amplified from genomic DNA using the immunoSEQ Assay, a bias-controlled multiplex PCR. On the study's bioinformatics: The number of nucleated cells in each sample was estimated by amplification of reference gene primers within the assay. To quantify the absolute abundance of each unique TCRbeta CDR3 rearrangement, sequence reads were collapsed and filtered. Productive Simpson clonality was computed per sample as the square root of Simpson's diversity index over productive rearrangements. Here the immuneACCESS table is served through TCRdb, limited to in-frame sequences with V and J called. Missing clones are a known gap in these copies; in checked studies unresolved V genes cover under half, and the rest lacks a known reason. That table gives V, J and clone size, and the DNA gave D and trimming. Recorded for this sample are approximately 190,000 clones; about 80% of them occurred a single time. Of the sample, 6.5% to 7% is held by the ten largest clones.

What was sequenced was peripheral blood. This sequence uses TRBV18 and TRBJ2-5; TRBD1 lines up with 8 middle nucleotides. This TCR derives from a human donor with acute or convalescent COVID-19. The donor label of this sample is uncertain. The DNA sequence follows: TGTGCCAGCTCAACCACAGGGGGCCAAGAGACCCAGTACTTC. The resulting protein is CASSTTGGQETQYF. Supplemented by the reference TRBV18 and TRBJ2-5 proteins around the CDR3, the complete variable domain is NAGVMQNPRHLVRRRGQEARLRCSPMKGHSHVYWYRQLPEEGLKFMVYLQKENIIDESGMPKERFSAEFPKEGPSILRIQQVVRGDSAAYFCASSTTGGQETQYFGPGTRLLVL.